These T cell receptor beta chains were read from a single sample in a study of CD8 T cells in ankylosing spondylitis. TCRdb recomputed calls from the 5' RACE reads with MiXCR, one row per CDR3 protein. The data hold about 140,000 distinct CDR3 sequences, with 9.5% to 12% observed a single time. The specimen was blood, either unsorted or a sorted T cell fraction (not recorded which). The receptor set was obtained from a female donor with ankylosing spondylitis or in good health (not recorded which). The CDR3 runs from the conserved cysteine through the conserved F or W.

CDR3: CASSLDRGRISNTEAFF
J: TRBJ1-1
length: 17
V: TRBV6-2/TRBV6-3

CDR3: CSVIPEGRGDEQYF
J: TRBJ2-7
length: 14
V: TRBV29-1

CDR3: CATSDVSSYNEQFF
J: TRBJ2-1
length: 14
V: TRBV24-1

CDR3: CATMKQSGQAYYGYTF
J: TRBJ1-2
length: 16
V: TRBV19

CDR3: CASGWGAGGSPLHF
J: TRBJ1-6
length: 14
V: TRBV25-1

CDR3: CASSGTASEAFF
J: TRBJ1-1
length: 12
V: TRBV10-1

CDR3: CASSALGQSGTEAFF
J: TRBJ1-1
length: 15
V: TRBV5-1

CDR3: CASSLWAQKNTEAFF
J: TRBJ1-1
length: 15
V: TRBV5-1

CDR3: CASSLDLAGVGDTQYF
J: TRBJ2-3
length: 16
V: TRBV5-1

CDR3: CATSDLEARSYNEQFF
J: TRBJ2-1
length: 16
V: TRBV24-1

CDR3: CATQGGRGNNEKLFF
J: TRBJ1-4
length: 15
V: TRBV24-1

CDR3: CASSSRVEQFF
J: TRBJ2-1
length: 11
V: TRBV7-6

CDR3: CASSSRTIPGELFF
J: TRBJ2-2
length: 14
V: TRBV7-2

CDR3: CASRSGQGSEQYF
J: TRBJ2-7
length: 13
V: TRBV12-3/TRBV12-4

CDR3: CASSFNPLAGGQETQYF
J: TRBJ2-5
length: 17
V: TRBV7-8

CDR3: CASNQGGTDTQYF
J: TRBJ2-3
length: 13
V: TRBV28

CDR3: CASSSRPGADTQYF
J: TRBJ2-3
length: 14
V: TRBV11-2

CDR3: CASRPYSGTYNEQFF
J: TRBJ2-1
length: 15
V: TRBV5-6

CDR3: CASSLRRGLTGELFF
J: TRBJ2-2
length: 15
V: TRBV27

CDR3: CASSLGSGSSIYEQYF
J: TRBJ2-7
length: 16
V: TRBV7-9

CDR3: CASGRDRGDSYEQYF
J: TRBJ2-7
length: 15
V: TRBV2

CDR3: CASSLGTARYGYTF
J: TRBJ1-2
length: 14
V: TRBV12-3/TRBV12-4

CDR3: CASSMGQKYNEQFF
J: TRBJ2-1
length: 14
V: TRBV19

CDR3: CASSLTTAANYGYTF
J: TRBJ1-2
length: 15
V: TRBV12-3/TRBV12-4

CDR3: CASSSGGGTNTGELFF
J: TRBJ2-2
length: 16
V: TRBV5-8

CDR3: CASSEAGQPQHF
J: TRBJ1-5
length: 12
V: TRBV10-1

CDR3: CASTWGDGYTF
J: TRBJ1-2
length: 11
V: TRBV7-9

CDR3: CSAPSRWLEETQYF
J: TRBJ2-5
length: 14
V: TRBV20-1

CDR3: CSAMTHRGTKNIQYF
J: TRBJ2-4
length: 15
V: TRBV29-1

CDR3: CSVEAGANEKLFF
J: TRBJ1-4
length: 13
V: TRBV29-1

CDR3: CASSSRLGGAGANVLTF
J: TRBJ2-6
length: 17
V: TRBV12-3/TRBV12-4

CDR3: CASSPTRNQPQHF
J: TRBJ1-5
length: 13
V: TRBV12-3/TRBV12-4

CDR3: CASSLTQTSGGVNEQFF
J: TRBJ2-1
length: 17
V: TRBV12-3/TRBV12-4

CDR3: CSARAPGQGGEKLFF
J: TRBJ1-4
length: 15
V: TRBV20-1

CDR3: CASMAGSRGREVYNEQFF
J: TRBJ2-1
length: 18
V: TRBV19

CDR3: CASSKGLAGRVWYF
J: TRBJ2-7
length: 14
V: TRBV7-2

CDR3: CASSADRPQSGYTF
J: TRBJ1-2
length: 14
V: TRBV18

CDR3: CSVDANLYPNTEAFF
J: TRBJ1-1
length: 15
V: TRBV29-1

CDR3: CSVNPGQNYEQYF
J: TRBJ2-7
length: 13
V: TRBV29-1

CDR3: CAWSGPGLTDTQYF
J: TRBJ2-3
length: 14
V: TRBV30

CDR3: CANKFTANGELFF
J: TRBJ2-2
length: 13
V: TRBV5-4

CDR3: CASSQERGPGTGELFF
J: TRBJ2-2
length: 16
V: TRBV4-1

CDR3: CASSLAPPGPNGYTF
J: TRBJ1-2
length: 15
V: TRBV7-2

CDR3: CASSTGGYGYTF
J: TRBJ1-2
length: 12
V: TRBV9

CDR3: CASSLVGSGNTEAFF
J: TRBJ1-1
length: 15
V: TRBV5-1